These 5 T cell receptor beta chains came from one sample sequenced in a study of vaccination and CD4 T cells after COVID-19. At the Johns Hopkins FTIC core, DNA taken from cultured CD4+ T cells was sequenced by way of the Oncomine TCR Beta short-read assay. From the PCR reads, TCRdb called clonotypes with MiXCR, one entry per CDR3 protein. This table holds about 5,200 distinct CDR3 sequences, about 30% found once. No antigen is known for these receptors. Specified treatment: roughly 10-day PBMC culture with coronavirus spike peptide pools or control peptides (ViraFEST assay). The material sequenced was CD4+ T cells from blood, cultured in vitro, taken after SARS-CoV-2 vaccination. The receptor source for this set is a human donor who had recovered from COVID-19.

In DNA, the CDR3 is TGCAGCGTTGTTCGTGGTCCGGAGACCCAGTACTTC. Amino acids: CSVVRGPETQYF. This chain uses TRBV29-1 with TRBJ2-5; no definite D call. The CDR3 totals 12 residues. With 4 bases removed from V and 5 bases from J, the gap between germline ends came to 11 bases. Germline-derived CDR1 and CDR2 are SQVTM and ANQGSEA.

The chain couples TRBV5-1 to TRBJ2-5; TRBD1 might be the D (6 bases). Trimming cost V 4 bases and J 5 bases, with 21 bases left between them. Germline CDR1 SGHRS, CDR2 YFSETQ. The CDR3 extends over 16 amino acids. CDR3 DNA: TGCGCCAGCAGCCTTGGGGTTACAGGGATGGAGGAGACCCAGTACTTC. Translation: CASSLGVTGMEETQYF.

The rearrangement joins TRBV6-1 to TRBJ2-7; D may be TRBD1 or TRBD2 (5 bases each). CDR1 MNHNS and CDR2 SASEGT come from the germline V gene. This CDR3 has 14 amino acids. CDR3 protein: CVTYSGALGYEQYF. The CDR3 bases are TGTGTCACATACTCCGGGGCGCTCGGGTACGAGCAGTACTTC.

This clonotype was detected a few times. J is TRBJ2-7 and V is TRBV7-9; 9 positions agree with TRBD2. J gave up 2 bases and V 4 bases, and 6 bases lay outside the gene matches. Germline V gene data show CDR1 as SEHNR and CDR2 as FQNEAQ (reference sequence). The CDR3 loop spans 15 amino acids. This CDR3 reads CASSSRLAGTYEQYF. CDR3 nucleotide sequence: TGTGCCAGCAGCTCCCGGCTAGCGGGGACCTACGAGCAGTACTTC.

This chain links TRBV19 with TRBJ2-7; 8 bases fit TRBD1. The V gene end was trimmed by 6 bases and the J gene end by 0 bases; junction bases not matched to a gene: 4. CDR3 length equals 14 residues. Germline V gene lookup returns CDR1 LNHDA and CDR2 SQIVND (reference sequence). DNA for the CDR3: TGTGCCAGTAGGGACAGGGCGATCTCCTACGAGCAGTACTTC. Translated: CASRDRAISYEQYF.